The 8 T cell receptor beta chains below come from one sample, sequenced in a study of CD8 T cells in Susac syndrome. Random hexamers primed reverse transcription of about 0.5 to 1 ug RNA. TCRdb re-analysed the immunoSEQ multiplex PCR reads in MiXCR, keeping a single row per CDR3 protein. This table holds over 95,000 distinct CDR3 sequences, about nine tenths found once. The sample taken for sequencing was CD4+ T cells from PBMCs. The receptors come from a human donor in good health.

The rearrangement joins TRBV3-1 to TRBJ2-7, with 9 bases that match TRBD2. V gave up 1 base and J gave up 5 bases; unmatched junction bases: 3. The CDR3 totals 14 residues. CDR1 and CDR2 from the germline V gene are LGHDT and YNNKEL (reference sequence). In nucleotides, the CDR3 is TGTGCCAGCAGCCAAGTAGCGGGAGTCGACGAGCAGTACTTC. This codes for CASSQVAGVDEQYF.

The J gene is TRBJ1-1, the V gene TRBV5-4, with D uncertain. V was shortened by 7 bases and J by 0 bases, with 13 bases between the two germline ends. The CDR3 spans 14 residues. CDR1 SGHNT and CDR2 YYREEE come from the germline V gene (reference sequence). DNA for the CDR3: TGTGCCAGCGAAAAACGTGGGGTGAACACTGAAGCTTTCTTT. As protein: CASEKRGVNTEAFF.

This rearrangement joins TRBV7-2 to TRBJ1-1; D gene unclear. The CDR3 runs to 15 residues. Between the trimmed V and J ends, which lost 5 bases and 4 bases, there was a span of 17 bases. Germline V gene lookup returns CDR1 SGHTA and CDR2 FQGNSA. The CDR3 here is CASSPAPFMSTEAFF. The CDR3 nucleotides read TGTGCCAGCAGCCCAGCCCCATTTATGAGCACTGAAGCTTTCTTT.

The rearrangement joins TRBV18 to TRBJ1-2, with D possibly matching TRBD1 (6 bases). The CDR3 covers 13 residues. CDR1 is KGHSH, CDR2 LQKENI, per germline. Trimming stripped 4 bases from V and 7 bases from J, with 13 bases between. The CDR3 sequence is CASSHDRLAGYTF. DNA of the CDR3: TGTGCCAGCTCACACGACAGGTTGGCTGGCTACACCTTC.

The gene calls are TRBV4-1 and TRBJ2-7, with D maybe TRBD1 (6 bases). The CDR3 is 15 amino acids. V lost 4 bases to trimming and J lost 4 bases, with 17 bases between them. Germline CDR1 MGHRA, CDR2 YSYEKL. In nucleotides, the CDR3 is TGCGCCAGCAGCCCGACGAGGGGGAATGTGTACGAGCAGTACTTC. Encoded protein: CASSPTRGNVYEQYF.

The genes are TRBV20-1 and TRBJ1-1; 7 bases agree with TRBD1. Per germline, CDR1 DFQATT and CDR2 SNEGSKA (reference sequence). The CDR3 covers 14 residues. The J segment lost 4 bases and the V segment lost 6 bases, leaving 11 bases of the junction unmatched. This chain's CDR3 is CSAREPGQSTEAFF. The CDR3 coding sequence is TGCAGTGCCCGGGAACCGGGACAGAGCACTGAAGCTTTCTTT.

This sequence joins TRBV2 and TRBJ2-7; D perhaps matches TRBD2 (5 bases). The CDR3 runs to 12 residues. V shed 8 bases and J shed 5 bases, with 13 bases lying between them. Looked up from germline, CDR1 is SNHLY and CDR2 is FYNNEI. The chain's CDR3 is CASAPPGNEQYF. CDR3 nucleotide sequence: TGTGCCAGCGCTCCCCCCGGGAACGAGCAGTACTTC. Supplemented by reference TRBV2 and TRBJ2-7, the full variable domain reads EPEVTQTPSHQVTQMGQEVILRCVPISNHLYFYWYRQILGQKVEFLVSFYNNEISEKSEIFDDQFSVERPDGSNFTLKIRSTKLEDSAMYFCASAPPGNEQYFGPGTRLTVT.

This clonotype was seen once. This sequence joins TRBV9 and TRBJ2-3; 7 bases map to TRBD2. Germline lookup yields CDR1 SGDLS and CDR2 YYNGEE. The V segment lost 4 bases and the J segment 4 bases; nucleotides outside the gene matches: 9. This CDR3 comprises 15 residues. In DNA form, the CDR3 reads TGTGCCAGCAGCCCTCCGGGGGACTACCCAGATACGCAGTATTTT. Translating it yields CASSPPGDYPDTQYF.